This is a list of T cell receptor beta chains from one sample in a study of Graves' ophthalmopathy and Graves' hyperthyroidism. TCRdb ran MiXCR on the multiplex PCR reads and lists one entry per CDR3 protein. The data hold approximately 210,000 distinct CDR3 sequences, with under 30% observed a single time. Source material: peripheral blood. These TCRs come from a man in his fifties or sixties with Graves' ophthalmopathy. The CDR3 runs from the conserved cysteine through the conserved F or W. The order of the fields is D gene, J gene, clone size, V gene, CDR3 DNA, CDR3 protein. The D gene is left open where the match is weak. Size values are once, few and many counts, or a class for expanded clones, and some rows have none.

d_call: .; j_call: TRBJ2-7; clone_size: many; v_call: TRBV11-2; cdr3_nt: TGTGCCAGCAGCTTATTCAGGGCCTCCTACGAGCAGTACTTC; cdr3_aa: CASSLFRASYEQYF
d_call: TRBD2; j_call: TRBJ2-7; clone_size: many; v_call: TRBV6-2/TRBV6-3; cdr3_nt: TGTGCCAGCAGTGGCGGGAGCTACGAGCAGTACTTC; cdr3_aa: CASSGGSYEQYF
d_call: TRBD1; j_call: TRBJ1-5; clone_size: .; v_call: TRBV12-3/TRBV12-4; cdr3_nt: TGTGCCAGCAGTTCAGGACAGGGGGTCAATATTCCCCAGCATTTT; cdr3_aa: CASSSGQGVNIPQHF
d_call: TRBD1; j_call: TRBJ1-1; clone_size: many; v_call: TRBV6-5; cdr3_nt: TGTGCCAGCAGTTACGAGCGCAGGGGGGTGAACACTGAAGCTTTCTTT; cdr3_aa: CASSYERRGVNTEAFF
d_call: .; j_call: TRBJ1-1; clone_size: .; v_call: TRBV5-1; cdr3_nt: TGCGCCAGCAGCTTAAGAGGCGAATTGACTGAAGCTTTCTTT; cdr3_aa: CASSLRGELTEAFF
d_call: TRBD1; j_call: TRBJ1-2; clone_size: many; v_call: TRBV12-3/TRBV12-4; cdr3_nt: TGTGCCAGCACCCCGGGACAGGGCCCGGGAGGCTCTGGCTACACCTTC; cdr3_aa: CASTPGQGPGGSGYTF
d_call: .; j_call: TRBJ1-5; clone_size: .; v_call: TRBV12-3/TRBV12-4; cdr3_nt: TGTGCCAGCAACCGAGGGGTACGGCAGCCCCAGCATTTT; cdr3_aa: CASNRGVRQPQHF
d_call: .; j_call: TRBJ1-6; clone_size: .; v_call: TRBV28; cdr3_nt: TGTGCCAGCAGTAGTATCCGGTCGCACCGTTATTCACCCCTCCACTTT; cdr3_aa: CASSSIRSHRYSPLHF
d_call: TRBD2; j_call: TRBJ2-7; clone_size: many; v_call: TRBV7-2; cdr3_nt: TGTGCCAGCAGCGGGACTAGCGGGACCGGCGAGCAGTACTTC; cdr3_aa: CASSGTSGTGEQYF
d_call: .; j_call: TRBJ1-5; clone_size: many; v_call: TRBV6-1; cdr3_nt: TGTGCCAGCAGTGAAGGCAGCATCAATCAGCCCCAGCATTTT; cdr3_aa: CASSEGSINQPQHF
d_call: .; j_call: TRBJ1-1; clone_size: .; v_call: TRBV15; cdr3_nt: TGTGCCACCCGTACCAACACTGAAGCTTTCTTT; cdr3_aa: CATRTNTEAFF
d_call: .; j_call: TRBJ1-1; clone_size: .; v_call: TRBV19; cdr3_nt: TGTGCCAGTAGTTCAGGGTTTACTGAAGCTTTCTTT; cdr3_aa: CASSSGFTEAFF
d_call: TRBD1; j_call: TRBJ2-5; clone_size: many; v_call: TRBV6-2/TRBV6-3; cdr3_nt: TGTGCCAGCACTTCAGGCGCAGGGGGATCTGTCGCGGAGACCCAGTACTTC; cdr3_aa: CASTSGAGGSVAETQYF
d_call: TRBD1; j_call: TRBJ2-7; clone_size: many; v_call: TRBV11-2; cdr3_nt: TGTGCCAGCAGCTTAGATTTGGGGGACAGGGGGTTTTACGAGCAGTACTTC; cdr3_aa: CASSLDLGDRGFYEQYF
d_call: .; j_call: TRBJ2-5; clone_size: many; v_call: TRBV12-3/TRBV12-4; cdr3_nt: TGTGCCAGCAGTTCTGGACTGGGGGAGACCCAGTACTTC; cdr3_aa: CASSSGLGETQYF
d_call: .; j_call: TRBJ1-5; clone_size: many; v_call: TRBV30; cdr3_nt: TGTGCCTGGAGTGCCGGACAGATCAATCAGCCCCAGCATTTT; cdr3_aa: CAWSAGQINQPQHF
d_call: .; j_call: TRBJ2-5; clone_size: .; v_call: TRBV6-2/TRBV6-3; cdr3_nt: TGTGCCAGCAGTTCCCTCCAAGGTGGAGGGGGCGTTCAAGAGACCCAGTACTTC; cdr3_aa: CASSSLQGGGGVQETQYF
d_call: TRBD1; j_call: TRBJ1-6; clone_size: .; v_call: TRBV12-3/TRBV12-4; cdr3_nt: TGTGCCAGCAGTACGGGGACAGCTAATTCACCCCTCCACTTT; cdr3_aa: CASSTGTANSPLHF
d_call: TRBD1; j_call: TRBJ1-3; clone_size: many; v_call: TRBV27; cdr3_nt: TGTGCCAGCAGTTTATTAGGGACAGGGGGCGTCGCTGGAAACACCATATATTTT; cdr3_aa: CASSLLGTGGVAGNTIYF
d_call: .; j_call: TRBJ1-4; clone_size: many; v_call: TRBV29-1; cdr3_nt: TGCAGCGTTGAAGTGGGTGGTGGCGAAAAACTGTTTTTT; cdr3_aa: CSVEVGGGEKLFF
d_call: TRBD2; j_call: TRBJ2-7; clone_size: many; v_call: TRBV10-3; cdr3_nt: TGTGCCATCAGTGCGACTAGCGGGAGTCCATACGAGCAGTACTTC; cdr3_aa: CAISATSGSPYEQYF
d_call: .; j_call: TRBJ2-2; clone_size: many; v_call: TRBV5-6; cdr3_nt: TGTGCCAGCAGTTTGGGCGGGACGAACACCGGGGAGCTGTTTTTT; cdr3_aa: CASSLGGTNTGELFF
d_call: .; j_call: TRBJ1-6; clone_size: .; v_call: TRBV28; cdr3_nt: TGTGCCAGCAGTTACCGGAATCCAGGGTCTAATTCACCCCTCCACTTT; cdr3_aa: CASSYRNPGSNSPLHF
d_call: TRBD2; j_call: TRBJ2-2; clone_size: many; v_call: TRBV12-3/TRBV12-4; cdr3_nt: TGTGCCAGCAGCGGACTAGCGGGGAGCACCGGGGAGCTGTTTTTT; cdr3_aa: CASSGLAGSTGELFF
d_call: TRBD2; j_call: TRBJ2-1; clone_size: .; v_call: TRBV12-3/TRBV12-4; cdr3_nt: TGTGCCAGCAGCGCCGGACGGGGGACTAGCGGGGGTGGTGAGCAGTTCTTC; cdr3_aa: CASSAGRGTSGGGEQFF
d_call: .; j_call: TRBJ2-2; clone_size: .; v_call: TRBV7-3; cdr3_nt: TGTGCCAGCAGCTTAGCTCGGGGCGGGGAGCTGTTTTTT; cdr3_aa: CASSLARGGELFF
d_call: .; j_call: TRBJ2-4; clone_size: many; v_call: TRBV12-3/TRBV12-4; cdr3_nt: TGTGCCAGCAGTTTGGGCAGCCTAGCCAAAAACATTCAGTACTTC; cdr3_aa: CASSLGSLAKNIQYF
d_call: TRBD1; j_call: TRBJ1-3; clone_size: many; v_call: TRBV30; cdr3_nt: TGTGCCTGGAGTAGGGACAGGGCCTCTGGAAACACCATATATTTT; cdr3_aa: CAWSRDRASGNTIYF
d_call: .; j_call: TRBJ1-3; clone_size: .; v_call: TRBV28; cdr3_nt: TGCGCCAGCAGCCAAGATCGAGGGGGAGCGGGAAACACCATATATTTT; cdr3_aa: CASSQDRGGAGNTIYF
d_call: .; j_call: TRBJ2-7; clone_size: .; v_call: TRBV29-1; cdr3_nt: TGCAGCGTTGAGCGGAACCACTACGAGCAGTACTTC; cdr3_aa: CSVERNHYEQYF
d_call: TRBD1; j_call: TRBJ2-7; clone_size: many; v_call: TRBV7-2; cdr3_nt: TGTGCCAGCAGCCCTCACCAGGGGGCGGACAACGAGCAGTACTTC; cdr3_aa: CASSPHQGADNEQYF
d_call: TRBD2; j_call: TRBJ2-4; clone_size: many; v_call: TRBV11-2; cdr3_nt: TGTGCCAGCAGCTTAGATGGCGGGAGATATGCCAAAAACATTCAGTACTTC; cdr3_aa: CASSLDGGRYAKNIQYF
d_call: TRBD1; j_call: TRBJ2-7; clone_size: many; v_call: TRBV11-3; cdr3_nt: TGTGCCAGCAGCTCGGGCCCACAGGGGGCTACTGGATTCTCCTACGAGCAGTACTTC; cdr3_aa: CASSSGPQGATGFSYEQYF
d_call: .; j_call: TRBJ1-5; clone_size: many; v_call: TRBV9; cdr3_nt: TGTGCCAGCAGCGTAGAAGGTATTCAGCCCCAGCATTTT; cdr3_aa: CASSVEGIQPQHF
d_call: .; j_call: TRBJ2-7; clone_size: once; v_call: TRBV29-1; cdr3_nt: TGCAGCGTGTATACAGGGCAGGAGCAGTACTTC; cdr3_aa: CSVYTGQEQYF
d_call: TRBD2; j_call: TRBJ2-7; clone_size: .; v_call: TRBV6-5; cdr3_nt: TGTGCCAGCAGTTACTCGTTAGCGGGAGGGGACGAGCAGTACTTC; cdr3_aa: CASSYSLAGGDEQYF
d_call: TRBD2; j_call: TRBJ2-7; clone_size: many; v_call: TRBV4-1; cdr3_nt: TGCGCCAGCAGCCTGACCGGGACTAGCTACGAGCAGTACTTC; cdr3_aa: CASSLTGTSYEQYF
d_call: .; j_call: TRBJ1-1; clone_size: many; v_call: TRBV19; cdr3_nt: TGTGCCAGTAGTATTGGTGGAGGGGGAGGAACTGAAGCTTTCTTT; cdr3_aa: CASSIGGGGGTEAFF
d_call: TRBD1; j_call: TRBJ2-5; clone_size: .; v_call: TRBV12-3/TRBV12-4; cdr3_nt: TGTGCCAGCAGCCCCCTCAACAGGGGAAGAGAGACCCAGTACTTC; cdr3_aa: CASSPLNRGRETQYF
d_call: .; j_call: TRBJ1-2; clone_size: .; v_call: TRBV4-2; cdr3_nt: TGTGCCAGCAGCCTCTTCCGGGAAGACTATGGCTACACCTTC; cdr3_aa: CASSLFREDYGYTF
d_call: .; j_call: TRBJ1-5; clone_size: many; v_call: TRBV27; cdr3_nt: TGTGCCAGCAGTTGGAGGGGAAGGAATCAGCCCCAGCATTTT; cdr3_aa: CASSWRGRNQPQHF
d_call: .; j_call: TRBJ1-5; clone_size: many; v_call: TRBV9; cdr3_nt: TGTGCCAGCAGCTGGGAACCACAGGAGTCACCCCAGCATTTT; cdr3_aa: CASSWEPQESPQHF
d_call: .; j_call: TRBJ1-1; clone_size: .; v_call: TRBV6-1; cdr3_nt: TGTGCCAGCAGTGTAGCCAAAAGGATGAACACTGAAGCTTTCTTT; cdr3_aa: CASSVAKRMNTEAFF
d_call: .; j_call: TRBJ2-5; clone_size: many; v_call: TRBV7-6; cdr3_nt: TGTGCCAGCAGCTCTGTGGCCCCCCAAGAGACCCAGTACTTC; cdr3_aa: CASSSVAPQETQYF
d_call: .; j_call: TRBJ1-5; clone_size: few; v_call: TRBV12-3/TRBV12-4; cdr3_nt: TGTGCCAGCACTCGCAGCACTAATGATCAGCCCCAGCATTTT; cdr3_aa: CASTRSTNDQPQHF
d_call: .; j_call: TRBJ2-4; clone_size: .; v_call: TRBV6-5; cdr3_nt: TGTGCCAGCAGTTACTCGAGGGGGGGTGGAAACATTCAGTACTTC; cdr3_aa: CASSYSRGGGNIQYF
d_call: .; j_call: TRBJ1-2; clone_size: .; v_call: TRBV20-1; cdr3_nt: TGCAGTGCTAGAGATCTCTGGCGGGGCTATGGCTACACCTTC; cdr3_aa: CSARDLWRGYGYTF
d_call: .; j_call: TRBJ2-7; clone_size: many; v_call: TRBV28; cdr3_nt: TGTGCCAGCAGTTTCCCCTACTACGAGCAGTACTTC; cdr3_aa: CASSFPYYEQYF